This T cell receptor (beta chain) originates from a study of cytomegalovirus exposure and HLA in healthy donors. Germline values: CDR1 SNHLY, CDR2 FYNNEI. V lost 7 bases and J lost 0; bases outside the gene matches: 8. This CDR3 comprises 15 residues. Findings and limits, study-wide: There were some V segments, including TRBV6-2 and TRBV6-3, excluded as indistinguishable.

Amplification used 60 Vbeta primers and 13 Jbeta primers. Generated by immunoSEQ multiplex PCR, the TCRdb table keeps only in-frame clones and is missing some. The sample holds about 72,000 clones, around 78% seen once. Of note for this clone: The antigen is undetermined.

V is TRBV2 and J is TRBJ2-7; 8 nucleotides line up with TRBD1. The material sequenced was PBMCs. The TCR originated in a man aged 35 to 55 in good health and CMV-seronegative. Here the CDR3 DNA reads TGTGCCAGCACCCTCGGACAGGGCAGCTCCTACGAGCAGTACTTC. As protein: CASTLGQGSSYEQYF.